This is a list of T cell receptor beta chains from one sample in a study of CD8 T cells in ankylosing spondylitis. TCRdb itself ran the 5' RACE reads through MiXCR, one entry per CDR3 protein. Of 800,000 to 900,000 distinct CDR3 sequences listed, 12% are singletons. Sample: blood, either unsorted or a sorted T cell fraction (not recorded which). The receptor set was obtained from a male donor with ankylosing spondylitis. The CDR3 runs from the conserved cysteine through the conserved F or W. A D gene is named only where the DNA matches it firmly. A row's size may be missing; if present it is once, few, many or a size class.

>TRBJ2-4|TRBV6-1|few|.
TGTGCCAGTTCAGGGGTAGGGGTAGCCAAAAACATTCAGTACTTC
CASSGVGVAKNIQYF
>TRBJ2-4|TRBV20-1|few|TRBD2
TGCAGTGCTTACACCGGGACTAGCGGGAAGGTCGCCAAAAACATTCAGTACTTC
CSAYTGTSGKVAKNIQYF
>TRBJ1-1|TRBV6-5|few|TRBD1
TGTGCCAGCAGTTACGCTCATGGGACAGGGGCCACCGAAGCTTTCTTT
CASSYAHGTGATEAFF
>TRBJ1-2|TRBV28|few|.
TGTGCCAGCAGTTTGCCCCTATACTATGGCTACACCTTC
CASSLPLYYGYTF
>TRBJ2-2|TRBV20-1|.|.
TGCAGTGCTAGGGCGAAACAGGGTGGAACCGGGGAGCTGTTTTTT
CSARAKQGGTGELFF
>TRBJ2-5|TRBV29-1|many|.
TGCAGCGTTGAAGATCTGGGAGCGCAAGAGACCCAGTACTTC
CSVEDLGAQETQYF
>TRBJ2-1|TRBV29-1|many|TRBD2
TGCAGCGTACCGAGCGGGAGCTCCTACAATGAGCAGTTCTTC
CSVPSGSSYNEQFF
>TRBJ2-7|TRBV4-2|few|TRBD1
TGTGCCAGCAGCCATCTAGGGGGACAGGGGGAGTACGAGCAGTACTTC
CASSHLGGQGEYEQYF
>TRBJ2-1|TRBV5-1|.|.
TGCGCCAGCAGCTTGTTTGGGGGCCCCGACAATGAGCAGTTCTTC
CASSLFGGPDNEQFF
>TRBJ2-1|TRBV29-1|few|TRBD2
TGCAGCGCCCGGGACCTCCGGACTAGGGACAATGAGCAGTTCTTC
CSARDLRTRDNEQFF
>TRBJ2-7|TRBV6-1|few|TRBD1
TGTGCCAGCAGTGAAGTTGAATGGACAGGTAGTTTCTTC
CASSEVEWTGSFF
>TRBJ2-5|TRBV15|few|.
TGTGCCACCAGCAGACAGGGCGAGACCCAGTACTTC
CATSRQGETQYF
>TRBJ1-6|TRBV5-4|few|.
TGTGCCAGCAGCTTGGTACCCGGACAGCTTAATTCACCCCTCCACTTT
CASSLVPGQLNSPLHF
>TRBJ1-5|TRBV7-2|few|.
TGTGCCAGCAGCTTCCGGACAGATAGCAATCAGCCCCAGCATTTT
CASSFRTDSNQPQHF
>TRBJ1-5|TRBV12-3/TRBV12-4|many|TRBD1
TGTGCCAGCAGTTTAGGGACAGGGGATCAGCCCCAGCATTTT
CASSLGTGDQPQHF
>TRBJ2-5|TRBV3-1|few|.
TGTGCCAGCAGCCCCTGGAAAGAGACCCAGTACTTC
CASSPWKETQYF
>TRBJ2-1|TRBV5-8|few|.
TGTGCCAGCAGCTACGGAGGGGGCGAGCTCTCCTACAATGAGCAGTTCTTC
CASSYGGGELSYNEQFF
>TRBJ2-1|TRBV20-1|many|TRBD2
TGCAGTGCTCCCGAGACTAGCGGGAGGAACCACAATGAGCAGTTCTTC
CSAPETSGRNHNEQFF
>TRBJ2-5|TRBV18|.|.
TGTGCCAGCTCACTTACCGCGTTATCGGAGACCCAGTACTTC
CASSLTALSETQYF
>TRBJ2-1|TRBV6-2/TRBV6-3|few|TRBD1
TGTGCCACTTCGCGGACAGGCTTGAATGAGCAGTTCTTC
CATSRTGLNEQFF
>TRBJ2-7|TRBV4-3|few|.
TGCGCCAGCAGCCAAGATAAATGGGGGTCCTACGAGCAGTACTTC
CASSQDKWGSYEQYF
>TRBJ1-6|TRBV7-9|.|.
TGTGCCAGCAGCTTCTCCAACGATGGATCACCCCTCCACTTT
CASSFSNDGSPLHF
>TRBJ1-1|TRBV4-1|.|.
TGCGCCAGCAGCCAAGTTTCCGGCAGGTTGAACACTGAAGCTTTCTTT
CASSQVSGRLNTEAFF
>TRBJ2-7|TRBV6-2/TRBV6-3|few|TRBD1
TGTGCCAGCAGCACACAGGGGGCTCGGTACGAGCAGTACTTC
CASSTQGARYEQYF
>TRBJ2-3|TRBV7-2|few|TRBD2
TGTGCCAGCAGCTTTAGTGGGGGGGTCACCGATACGCAGTATTTT
CASSFSGGVTDTQYF
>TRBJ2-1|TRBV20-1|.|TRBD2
TGCTGTGCTAGAGGGGGACTAGCGGGAGGGCCCTACAATGAGCAGTTCTTC
CCARGGLAGGPYNEQFF
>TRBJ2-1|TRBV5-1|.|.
TGCGCCAGCAGCTTGGGACAAATCTCCTACAATGAGCAGTTCTTC
CASSLGQISYNEQFF
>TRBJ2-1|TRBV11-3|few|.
TGTGCCAGCAGCTTAGGCAGCGTCTACAATGAGCAGTTCTTC
CASSLGSVYNEQFF
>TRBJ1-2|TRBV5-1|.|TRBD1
TGCGCCAGCCAGCCCGGGACAGGGAACTATGGCTACACCTTC
CASQPGTGNYGYTF
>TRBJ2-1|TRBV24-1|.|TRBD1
TGTGCCACCGGTCCGGGACAGAACTACAATGAGCAGTTCTTC
CATGPGQNYNEQFF
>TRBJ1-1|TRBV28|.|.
TGTGCCAGCAGTTTAAGGGTTCCGGCCACTGAAGCTTTCTTT
CASSLRVPATEAFF
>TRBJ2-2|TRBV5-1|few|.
TGCGCCAGCAGCTGGAGCCGACAACTTACGAACACCGGGGAGCTGTTTTTT
CASSWSRQLTNTGELFF
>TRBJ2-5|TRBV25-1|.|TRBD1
TGTGCCAGCACTCCGGGACAGGGGGACGCGACCCAGTACTTC
CASTPGQGDATQYF
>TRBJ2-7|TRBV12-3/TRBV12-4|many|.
TGTGCCAGCACCCCAGGGGGGGGCGAGCAGTACTTC
CASTPGGGEQYF
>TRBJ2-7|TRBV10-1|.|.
TGCGCCAGCACAGTCATGGCGGGACCTACCTACGAGCAGTACTTC
CASTVMAGPTYEQYF
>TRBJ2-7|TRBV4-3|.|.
TGCGCCAGCAGCCAACAAGTCGGGAAAAGCTCCTACGAGCAGTACTTC
CASSQQVGKSSYEQYF
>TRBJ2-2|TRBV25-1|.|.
TGTGCCAGCAGTGAATATCGGGGAACCGGGGAGCTGTTTTTT
CASSEYRGTGELFF
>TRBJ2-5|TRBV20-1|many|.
TGCAGTGCTGGGACCGACCAAGAGACCCAGTACTTC
CSAGTDQETQYF
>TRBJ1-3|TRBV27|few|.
TGTGCCAGCAGCCCAACTTATGTCCCCCCCCAACGAGTATATTTT
CASSPTYVPPQRVYF
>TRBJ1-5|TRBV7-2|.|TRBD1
TGTGCCAGCAGCTTCCGAACCGTTGGGGCGACAGGGTTGGATTTT
CASSFRTVGATGLDF
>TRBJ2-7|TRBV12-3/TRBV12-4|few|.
TGTGCCAGCAGTTTTGGGACCCTTAGCTCCTACGAGCAGTACTTC
CASSFGTLSSYEQYF
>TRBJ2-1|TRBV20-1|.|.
TGCAGTGCCCCCAGGGCGGGACTTTACAATGAGCAGTTCTTC
CSAPRAGLYNEQFF
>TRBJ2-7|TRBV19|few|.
TGTGCCAGTAGTCTGAGCACGGTTCACTACGAGCAGTACTTC
CASSLSTVHYEQYF
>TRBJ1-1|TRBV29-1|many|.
TGCAGCCCTGGACAGTTAAACACTGAAGCTTTCTTT
CSPGQLNTEAFF
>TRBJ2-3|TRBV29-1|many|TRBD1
TGCAGCGTTTTTGCCCATCGGGTGGACAGGATTATCACAGATACGCAGTATTTT
CSVFAHRVDRIITDTQYF
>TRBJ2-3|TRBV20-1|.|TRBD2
TGCAGTGCTTACAGCGGGGCTAGCACAGATACGCAGTATTTT
CSAYSGASTDTQYF
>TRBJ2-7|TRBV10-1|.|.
TGCGCCAGCAGCCGACAGGACCTTTACGAGCAGTACTTC
CASSRQDLYEQYF
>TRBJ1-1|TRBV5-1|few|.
TGCGCCAGCAGCTTGGGGGTCCCGGGGAGTTACGTCGCTTTCTTT
CASSLGVPGSYVAFF
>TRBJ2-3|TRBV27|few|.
TGTGCCAGCAGTCCCTCTCCCGGACAGCTCAAAACAGATACGCAGTATTTT
CASSPSPGQLKTDTQYF
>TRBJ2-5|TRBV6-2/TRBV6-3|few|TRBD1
TGTGCCAGCAGTCGACGGACAGGGGGCGAAGAGACCCAGTACTTC
CASSRRTGGEETQYF
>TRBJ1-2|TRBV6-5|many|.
TGTGCCAGCAGTTCCCGTGCAGGGCATGGCTACACCTTC
CASSSRAGHGYTF
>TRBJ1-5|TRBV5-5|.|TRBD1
TGTGCCAGCAGCTTGGGGTATAGGGACAGGTCCGCTCAGCCCCAGCATTTT
CASSLGYRDRSAQPQHF
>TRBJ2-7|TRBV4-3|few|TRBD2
TGCGCCAGCAGCCCCCAAGCGGGAAGATGGTACGAGCAGTACTTC
CASSPQAGRWYEQYF
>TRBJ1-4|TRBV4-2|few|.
TGTGCCAGCAGCCAAGAGTGGAACAGCTATTCAACTAATGAAAAACTGTTTTTT
CASSQEWNSYSTNEKLFF
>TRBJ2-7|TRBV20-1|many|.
TGCAGTGCTAACAGGCCCCCCTACGAGCAGTACTTC
CSANRPPYEQYF
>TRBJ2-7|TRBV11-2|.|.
TGTGCCAGCAGCTCCCCGTCCTCCGCCTACGAGCAGTACTTC
CASSSPSSAYEQYF
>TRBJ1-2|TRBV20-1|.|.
TGCAGTGCTAGGCTCCGGGGGAGTGTGGGCTACACCTTC
CSARLRGSVGYTF